A single sample gave rise to the 26 T cell receptor beta chains below, sequenced in a study of metastatic and nonmetastatic thyroid tumors (dated by TCRdb to the early 2020s). None of the patients had been given any treatment before thyroid surgery. Receptor amplification or capture employed PCR. The sequencing machine was an Illumina HiSeq 4000. The public reads were quality trimmed at Q25 with fastp and then assembled into clones with MiXCR by TCRdb, keeping productive beta chains. Present in this sample are fewer than 35,000 clones, 25% to 35% of which were seen just once. Of the sample, roughly 30% falls within the top ten clones. The sample comprised blood. All receptors come from a female donor with papillary thyroid cancer or a benign thyroid nodule (not recorded which). Some clones in this sample may be carry-over from other donors' samples.

CDR3 DNA sequence: TGTGCCAGCAGTTTAGATGGGGGGTCCGAGCAGTACTTC. It specifies CASSLDGGSEQYF. This sequence joins TRBV12-3 or TRBV12-4 and TRBJ2-7; maybe TRBD2 (6 bases). The CDR3 totals 13 residues. Trimming pared 1 base from V and 6 bases from J, leaving 10 bases between.

This clone has just one count. This rearrangement joins TRBV5-8 to TRBJ1-2, with no clear D. V was pared by 2 bases and J by 2 bases, with 13 bases between. CDR3 length: 15 amino acids. Germline CDR1 and CDR2: SGHTS and YDEGEE. This chain's CDR3 is CASSFRGPLNYGYTF. DNA of the CDR3: TGTGCCAGCAGCTTCCGGGGTCCTTTGAACTATGGCTACACCTTC. Complete variable domain (other parts from reference TRBV5-8 and TRBJ1-2): EAGVTQSPTHLIKTRGQQATLRCSPISGHTSVYWYQQALGLGLQFLLWYDEGEERNRGNFPPRFSGRQFPNYSSELNVNALELEDSALYLCASSFRGPLNYGYTFGSGTRLTVV.

This clone was recorded at least ten times. The chain joins TRBV7-9 to TRBJ1-1; 7 bases are a match to TRBD1. V trimming: 1 base; J trimming: 8 bases; junction bases outside the gene matches: 4. The CDR3 has 13 residues. The V gene's germline CDR1 is SEHNR and CDR2 FQNEAQ (reference sequence). CDR3: CASSLGQGREAFF. The CDR3 DNA is TGTGCCAGCAGCTTAGGACAGGGTAGGGAAGCTTTCTTT.

The chain links TRBV9 to TRBJ2-6; 8 positions match TRBD2. The CDR3 is 17 amino acids. CDR1 and CDR2 from the germline V gene are SGDLS and YYNGEE. V dropped 4 bases and J dropped 2; count of bases not matched to a gene: 8. The CDR3 reads CASSSQAGGAGANVLTF. The CDR3 DNA reads as TGTGCCAGCAGCTCTCAAGCCGGGGGGGCTGGGGCCAACGTCCTGACTTTC. The variable domain in full, with the rest retrieved from reference TRBV9 and TRBJ2-6, is DSGVTQTPKHLITATGQRVTLRCSPRSGDLSVYWYQQSLDQGLQFLIQYYNGEERAKGNILERFSAQQFPDLHSELNLSSLELGDSALYFCASSSQAGGAGANVLTFGAGSRLTVL.

This clone was observed a few times. This sequence joins TRBV2 and TRBJ2-1, with D possibly TRBD1 on 5 matching bases. The CDR3 runs 15 residues. V lost 3 bases and J 7 bases, leaving 16 bases between the germline ends. From germline, CDR1 is SNHLY and CDR2 FYNNEI. CDR3 sequence: CASSEGGRAANEQFF. The CDR3 nucleotides read TGTGCCAGCAGTGAGGGCGGCAGGGCGGCTAATGAGCAGTTCTTC.

The CDR3 DNA follows: TGTGCCAGCAGCCAAGTGGAAGAGACTAGTGACACCGGGGAGCTGTTTTTT. This gives the protein CASSQVEETSDTGELFF. The chain recombines TRBV4-2 with TRBJ2-2; tentative D call: TRBD2 (6 bases). CDR1 is LGHNA, CDR2 YNFKEQ, per germline. V was clipped by 1 base and J by 3 bases, with 15 bases between them. The CDR3 spans 17 residues.

The V gene is TRBV11-2, the J gene TRBJ2-2; D is unresolved. This CDR3 contains 13 residues. CDR1 and CDR2 (germline): SGHAT, FQNNGV. Deletions cut 5 bases from V and 0 bases from J, with 4 bases between. The CDR3 is CASSLTNTGELFF. CDR3 bases: TGTGCCAGCAGCCTAACGAACACCGGGGAGCTGTTTTTT.

This clone has ten or more counts. The J gene is TRBJ1-1, the V gene TRBV7-2; D is unclear. V was trimmed by 3 bases and J by 5 bases, leaving 13 bases between them. The germline V gene encodes CDR1 SGHTA and CDR2 FQGNSA. The CDR3 is made up of 14 amino acids. CDR3 nucleotide sequence: TGTGCCAGCAGCTTTAGTAGTAGTTGGACTGAAGCTTTCTTT. Translation gives CASSFSSSWTEAFF.

There are many counts of this clone. The CDR3 spells CSARDDRVATEAFF. The CDR3 coding sequence is TGCAGTGCTAGAGACGACAGGGTGGCCACTGAAGCTTTCTTT. The chain links TRBV20-1 to TRBJ1-1; 7 bases are shared with TRBD1. CDR3 length: 14 amino acids. The V segment lost 0 bases and the J segment 4 bases; nucleotides outside the gene matches: 5. CDR1 and CDR2 from the germline V gene are DFQATT and SNEGSKA (reference sequence).

In its sample, this clone was seen many times. The genes are TRBV6-2 or TRBV6-3 and TRBJ2-1, with TRBD1 matching 11 bases. Germline CDR1 reads MNHEY; CDR2 reads SVGEGT. This CDR3 spans 16 amino acids. Trimming removed 6 bases from V and 8 bases from J; junction bases left unmatched: 12. The CDR3 spells CASSPQAGQGADEQFF. For the CDR3, the DNA is TGTGCCAGCAGCCCCCAGGCCGGACAGGGGGCAGATGAGCAGTTCTTC.

This clone was seen many times. V is TRBV18 and J is TRBJ1-2, with 8 bases aligning to TRBD1. The CDR3 loop spans 13 amino acids. Germline V gives CDR1 KGHSH, CDR2 LQKENI. J lost 3 bases, V lost 3 bases, and 0 bases had no gene match. This CDR3 reads CASSPGQDYGYTF. The CDR3 region has the DNA TGTGCCAGCTCACCGGGACAGGACTATGGCTACACCTTC. The full variable domain, in which reference TRBV18 and TRBJ1-2 provide the parts outside the CDR3, is NAGVMQNPRHLVRRRGQEARLRCSPMKGHSHVYWYRQLPEEGLKFMVYLQKENIIDESGMPKERFSAEFPKEGPSILRIQQVVRGDSAAYFCASSPGQDYGYTFGSGTRLTVV.

The V gene is TRBV13, the J gene TRBJ2-6; 7 positions match TRBD2. The V gene's germline CDR1 is PRHDT and CDR2 FYEKMQ (reference sequence). The CDR3 spans 18 residues. The trim removed 1 base at V and 0 bases at J, leaving 6 bases unmatched. CDR3 amino acids: CASSLVLAVLSGANVLTF. CDR3 nucleotides: TGTGCCAGCAGCTTAGTTCTAGCGGTCCTCTCTGGGGCCAACGTCCTGACTTTC.

There are many counts of this clone. CDR3 coding DNA: TGTGCCAGCAGACGGGACAGGGGGACAAAGGGACAGTTCTTC. It encodes CASRRDRGTKGQFF. This chain links TRBV6-1 with TRBJ2-1, with 11 nucleotides matching TRBD1. J gave up 13 bases and V 6 bases, and 11 bases lay outside the gene matches. This CDR3 comprises 14 residues. Looked up from germline, CDR1 is MNHNS and CDR2 is SASEGT.

This clone was counted only a few times. This may be a read error: a much more frequent sequence differs by one nucleotide. The chain combines TRBV6-2 or TRBV6-3 with TRBJ2-3; D perhaps matches TRBD1 (7 bases). V was cut by 6 bases and J by 3 bases, with 16 bases left in between. The CDR3 is 15 residues long. Germline values: CDR1 MNHEY, CDR2 SVGEGT. CDR3 DNA: TGTGCCAGCAGCCTCGACAGGGACTGGACAGATACGCAGTATTTT. This sequence encodes CASSLDRDWTDTQYF.

This clone was counted a few times. This chain connects TRBV6-1 to TRBJ2-2; 8 bases are a match to TRBD2. This CDR3 has 17 residues. The V segment lost 3 bases and the J segment 4 bases; nucleotides outside the gene matches: 10. Germline loops: CDR1 MNHNS, CDR2 SASEGT. The CDR3 loop is CASSDVGLGTGTGELFF. For the CDR3, the DNA is TGTGCCAGCAGTGACGTGGGACTAGGGACGGGCACCGGGGAGCTGTTTTTT.

This clone was counted between two and nine times. This chain uses TRBV6-5 with TRBJ2-1; D possibly corresponds to TRBD2 (5 bases). CDR1 is MNHEY and CDR2 is SVGAGI in the germline V gene. This CDR3 has 14 residues. Trimming shortened V by 4 bases and J by 7 bases, and 14 bases separated the two germline ends. The CDR3 reads CASSSNTEGNEQFF. CDR3 nucleotide sequence: TGTGCCAGCAGTTCGAACACCGAGGGAAATGAGCAGTTCTTC.

The chain links TRBV6-2 or TRBV6-3 to TRBJ1-6, with a tentative D call TRBD1 (5 bases). Trimming took 2 bases from V and 8 from J, leaving 13 bases between them. This CDR3 is built from 15 residues. Looked up from germline, CDR1 is MNHEY and CDR2 is SVGEGT. In nucleotides, the CDR3 is TGTGCCAGCAGTTACCCCCGGGGGTTGGATTCACCCCTCCACTTT. Translated: CASSYPRGLDSPLHF.

The gene calls are TRBV20-1 and TRBJ2-5, with 9 bases lining up with TRBD2. CDR1 and CDR2 (germline): DFQATT, SNEGSKA (reference sequence). Trimming took 0 bases from V and 5 from J; bases not matched to a gene: 7. The CDR3 sequence is 15 residues long. The DNA of the CDR3 is TGCAGTGCTAGAGATTTAGCGGGAGCGAGGGAGACCCAGTACTTC. Translation gives CSARDLAGARETQYF.

The rearrangement links TRBV4-3 to TRBJ1-1, with TRBD1 matching over 7 bases. Germline-derived CDR1 and CDR2 are LGHNA and YSLEER. The CDR3 covers 15 residues. After removal of 4 bases from V and 4 bases from J, the junction contained 9 bases not matched to a gene. CDR3 sequence: CASSPGAGGSTEAFF. CDR3 in DNA: TGCGCCAGCAGCCCCGGCGCAGGGGGAAGCACTGAAGCTTTCTTT.

The chain joins TRBV30 to TRBJ1-2, with D possibly being TRBD1 (5 bases). Trimming took 2 bases from V and 3 from J, leaving 7 bases between them. This CDR3 spans 12 amino acids. From germline, CDR1 is GTSNPN and CDR2 SVGIG (reference sequence). The DNA of the CDR3 is TGTGCCTGGAGTTGGGGGGACTATGGCTACACCTTC. This translates into CAWSWGDYGYTF.

There are a few counts of this clone. The chain carries TRBV7-9 and TRBJ2-3, with D unclear. The CDR3 has 12 residues. Germline CDR1 and CDR2: SEHNR and FQNEAQ (reference sequence). Trimming stripped 3 bases from V and 3 bases from J, with 4 bases between. The CDR3 spells CASSFGTDTQYF. CDR3 nucleotides: TGTGCCAGCAGCTTTGGAACAGATACGCAGTATTTT.

The table lists this clone with many counts. A much larger clone differs from this one at a single base, so this may be a read error. The chain recombines TRBV6-2 or TRBV6-3 with TRBJ1-1; D perhaps matches TRBD1 (5 bases). The CDR3 sequence is 13 residues long. Germline V lookup: CDR1 MNHEY, CDR2 SVGEGT. CDR3 amino acids: CASSYLRGTEASF. The CDR3 DNA is TGTGCCAGCAGTTACTTAAGGGGAACTGAAGCTTCCTTT.

By its share, this clone is medium-sized (0.01 to 0.1%). The J gene is TRBJ2-7, the V gene TRBV2; TRBD2 might be the D (6 bases). CDR1 is SNHLY, CDR2 FYNNEI, per germline. The V gene lost 7 bases and the J gene lost 3 bases, with 10 bases spanning the gap. The CDR3 runs to 12 residues. CDR3 nucleotide sequence: TGTGCCAGCAAAGGAGGGATCTACGAGCAGTACTTC. Its protein is CASKGGIYEQYF. Based on the CDR3 plus reference TRBV2 and TRBJ2-7, the full variable domain is EPEVTQTPSHQVTQMGQEVILRCVPISNHLYFYWYRQILGQKVEFLVSFYNNEISEKSEIFDDQFSVERPDGSNFTLKIRSTKLEDSAMYFCASKGGIYEQYFGPGTRLTVT.

This rearrangement joins TRBV6-1 to TRBJ2-2; D gene ambiguous. The CDR3 sequence is 11 residues long. Germline CDR1 is MNHNS and CDR2 is SASEGT. The V and J ends lost 8 bases and 5 bases respectively, with 6 bases between them. The CDR3 spells CASGLTGELFF. The DNA of the CDR3 is TGTGCCAGCGGGCTTACCGGGGAGCTGTTTTTT.

The rearrangement joins TRBV11-2 to TRBJ1-1; the D gene is possibly TRBD1 (6 bases). The ends were cut back, 11 bases at V and 4 bases at J, with 17 bases in the middle. In germline, CDR1 is SGHAT, CDR2 FQNNGV. This CDR3 has 13 amino acids. This chain's CDR3 is CAGLSGAATEAFF. The DNA for the CDR3 is TGTGCCGGCCTATCGGGGGCGGCCACTGAAGCTTTCTTT.

The J gene is TRBJ1-2, the V gene TRBV7-2, with D unresolved. The CDR3 extends over 15 amino acids. The V end lost 1 base, the J end lost 3 bases, and 12 bases lay between the germline ends. Germline V CDR1 and CDR2: SGHTA, FQGNSA. The CDR3 loop reads CASSLVVGKDYGYTF. In nucleotides, the CDR3 is TGTGCCAGCAGCTTAGTTGTGGGGAAGGACTATGGCTACACCTTC.